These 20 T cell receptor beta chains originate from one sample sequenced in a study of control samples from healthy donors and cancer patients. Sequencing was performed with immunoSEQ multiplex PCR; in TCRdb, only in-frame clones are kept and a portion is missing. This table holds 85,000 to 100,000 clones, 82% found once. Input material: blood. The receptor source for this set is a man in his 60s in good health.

The CDR3 bases are TGCGCCAGCAGCTTGAGTCAGACTAACACCGGGGAGCTGTTTTTT. This translates into CASSLSQTNTGELFF. The chain joins TRBV5-1 to TRBJ2-2; D gene ambiguous. CDR3 length equals 15 residues. Germline CDR1 SGHRS, CDR2 YFSETQ. Trimming removed 1 base from V and 2 bases from J, with 9 bases in between.

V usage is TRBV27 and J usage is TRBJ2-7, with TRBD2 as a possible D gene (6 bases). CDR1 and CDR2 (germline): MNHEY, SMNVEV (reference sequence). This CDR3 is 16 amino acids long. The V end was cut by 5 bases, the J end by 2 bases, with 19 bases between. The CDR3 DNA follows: TGTGCCAGCAGTCTCGGGGGTATGGCCGTACCCTACGAGCAGTACTTC. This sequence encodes CASSLGGMAVPYEQYF.

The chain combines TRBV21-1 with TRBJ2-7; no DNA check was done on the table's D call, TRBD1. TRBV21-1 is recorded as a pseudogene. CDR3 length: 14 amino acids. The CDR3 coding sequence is TGTGCCAGCAGCTCCCGGACAGGGGACCACGAGCAGTACTTC. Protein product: CASSSRTGDHEQYF.

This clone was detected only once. The CDR3 DNA sequence: TGTGCCAGTTCGGGCGACCAGGGCTCTGGGGCCAACGTCCTGACTTTC. Amino acids: CASSGDQGSGANVLTF. The chain couples TRBV19 to TRBJ2-6, with a possible D match to TRBD1 (5 bases). The germline V and J ends were trimmed by 8 bases and 0 bases, with 14 bases remaining between them. This CDR3 is 16 amino acids long. The germline V gene has CDR1 LNHDA and CDR2 SQIVND (reference sequence).

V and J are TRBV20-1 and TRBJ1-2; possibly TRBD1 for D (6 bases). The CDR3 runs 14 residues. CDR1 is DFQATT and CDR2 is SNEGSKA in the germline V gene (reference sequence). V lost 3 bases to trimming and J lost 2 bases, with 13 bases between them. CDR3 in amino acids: CSASDSGANYGYTF. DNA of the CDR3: TGCAGTGCTAGTGACTCAGGGGCAAACTATGGCTACACCTTC.

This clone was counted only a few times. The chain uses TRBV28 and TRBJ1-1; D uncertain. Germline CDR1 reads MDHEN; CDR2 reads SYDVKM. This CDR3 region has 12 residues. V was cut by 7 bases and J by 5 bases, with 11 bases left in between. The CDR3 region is CASTRSSTEAFF. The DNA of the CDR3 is TGTGCCAGCACCCGGTCTTCAACTGAAGCTTTCTTT.

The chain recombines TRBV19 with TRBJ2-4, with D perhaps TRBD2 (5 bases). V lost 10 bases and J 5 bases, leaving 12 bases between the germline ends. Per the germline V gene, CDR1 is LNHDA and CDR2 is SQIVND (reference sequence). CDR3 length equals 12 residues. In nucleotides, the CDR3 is TGTGCCACCTACCGGGGAGAAAACATTCAGTACTTC. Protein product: CATYRGENIQYF.

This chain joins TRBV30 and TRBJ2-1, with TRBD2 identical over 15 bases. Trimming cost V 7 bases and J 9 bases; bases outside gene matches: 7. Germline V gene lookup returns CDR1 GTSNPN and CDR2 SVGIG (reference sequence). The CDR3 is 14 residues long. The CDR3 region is CASPRTSGGGEQFF. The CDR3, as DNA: TGTGCCTCTCCTAGGACTAGCGGGGGGGGTGAGCAGTTCTTC.

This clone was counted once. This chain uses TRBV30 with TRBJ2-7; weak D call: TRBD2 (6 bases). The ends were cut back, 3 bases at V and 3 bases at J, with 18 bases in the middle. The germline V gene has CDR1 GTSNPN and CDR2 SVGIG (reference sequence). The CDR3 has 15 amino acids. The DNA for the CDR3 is TGTGCCTGGAGACCATTCTTTGGGCGGGGCTACGAGCAGTACTTC. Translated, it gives CAWRPFFGRGYEQYF.

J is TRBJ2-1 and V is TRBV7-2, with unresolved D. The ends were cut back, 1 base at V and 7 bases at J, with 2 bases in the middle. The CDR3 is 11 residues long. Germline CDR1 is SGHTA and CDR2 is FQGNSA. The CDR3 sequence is CASSLVNEQFF. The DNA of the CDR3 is TGTGCCAGCAGCTTAGTAAATGAGCAGTTCTTC.

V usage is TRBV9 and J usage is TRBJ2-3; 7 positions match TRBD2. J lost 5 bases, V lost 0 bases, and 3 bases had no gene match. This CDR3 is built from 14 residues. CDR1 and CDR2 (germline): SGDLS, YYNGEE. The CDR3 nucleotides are TGTGCCAGCAGCGTAGCTGTAGCGGGAGATACGCAGTATTTT. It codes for CASSVAVAGDTQYF.

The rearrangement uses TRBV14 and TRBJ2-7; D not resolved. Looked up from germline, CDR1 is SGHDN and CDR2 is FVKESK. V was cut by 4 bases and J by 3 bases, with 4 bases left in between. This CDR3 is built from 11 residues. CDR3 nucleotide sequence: TGTGCCAGCAGCCTCGGCTACGAGCAGTACTTC. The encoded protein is CASSLGYEQYF.

DNA for the CDR3: TGTGCCAGCAGTTCCGACAGGGGGCGCATCCTAATATATTTT. Protein sequence: CASSSDRGRILIYF. The chain combines TRBV2 with TRBJ1-3, with TRBD1 identical over 10 bases. Germline V lookup: CDR1 SNHLY, CDR2 FYNNEI. The CDR3 totals 14 residues. V shed 5 bases, J shed 13 bases, and the junction held 11 bases outside the gene matches.

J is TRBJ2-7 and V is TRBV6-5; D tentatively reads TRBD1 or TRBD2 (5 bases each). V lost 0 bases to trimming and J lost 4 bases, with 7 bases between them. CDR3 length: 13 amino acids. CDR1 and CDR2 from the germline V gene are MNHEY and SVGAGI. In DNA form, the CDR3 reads TGTGCCAGCAGTTACTCGAGGGGATACGAGCAGTACTTC. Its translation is CASSYSRGYEQYF.

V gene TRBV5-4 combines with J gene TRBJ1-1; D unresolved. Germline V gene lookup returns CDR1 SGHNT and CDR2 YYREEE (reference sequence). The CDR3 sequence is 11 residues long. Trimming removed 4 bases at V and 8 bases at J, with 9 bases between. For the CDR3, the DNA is TGTGCCAGCAGCCACGGACCCGAAGCTTTCTTT. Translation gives CASSHGPEAFF.

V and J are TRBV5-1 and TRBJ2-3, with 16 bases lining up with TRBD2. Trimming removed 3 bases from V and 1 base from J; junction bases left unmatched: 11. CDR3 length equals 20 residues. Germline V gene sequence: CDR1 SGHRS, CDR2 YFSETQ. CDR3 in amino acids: CASSSRPGLAGGGGTDTQYF. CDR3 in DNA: TGCGCCAGCAGCTCGCGGCCGGGACTAGCGGGAGGGGGGGGCACAGATACGCAGTATTTT.

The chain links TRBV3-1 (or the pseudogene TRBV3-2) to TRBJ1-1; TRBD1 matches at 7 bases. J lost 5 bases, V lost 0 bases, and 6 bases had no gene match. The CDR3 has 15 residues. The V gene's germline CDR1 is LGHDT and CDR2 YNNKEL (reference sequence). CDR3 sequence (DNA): TGTGCCAGCAGCCAAGATGAAGGGGGCGGGACTGAAGCTTTCTTT. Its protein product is CASSQDEGGGTEAFF.

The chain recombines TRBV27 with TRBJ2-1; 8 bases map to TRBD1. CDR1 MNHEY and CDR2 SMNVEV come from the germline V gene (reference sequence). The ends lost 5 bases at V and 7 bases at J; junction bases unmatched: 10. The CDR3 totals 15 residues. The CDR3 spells CASSGGQDLGNEQFF. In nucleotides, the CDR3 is TGTGCCAGCAGTGGGGGACAGGACCTTGGGAATGAGCAGTTCTTC.

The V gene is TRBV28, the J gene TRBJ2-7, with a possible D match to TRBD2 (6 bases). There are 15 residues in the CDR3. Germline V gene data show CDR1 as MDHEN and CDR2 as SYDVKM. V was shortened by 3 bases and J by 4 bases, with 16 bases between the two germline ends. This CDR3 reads CASSFGGLKGYEQYF. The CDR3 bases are TGTGCCAGCAGTTTTGGGGGACTTAAGGGGTACGAGCAGTACTTC.

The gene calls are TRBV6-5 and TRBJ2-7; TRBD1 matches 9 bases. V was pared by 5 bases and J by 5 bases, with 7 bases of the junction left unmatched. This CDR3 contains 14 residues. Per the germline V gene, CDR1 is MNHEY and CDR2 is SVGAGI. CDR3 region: CASSPGGTGNEQYF. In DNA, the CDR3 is TGTGCCAGCAGTCCCGGAGGGACAGGGAACGAGCAGTACTTC.